The 3 T cell receptor beta chains reported below all come from one sample, sequenced in a study of blood T cell repertoires in COVID-19. Clones were read by immunoSEQ multiplex PCR, and TCRdb kept only the in-frame ones, dropping some. Of 180,000 or so clones in the sample, 89% were seen once. The sample was peripheral blood. These receptors all come from a man aged 40-50 years with acute or convalescent COVID-19.

This clone was counted a single time. This CDR3 reads CASSELLTGSYEQYF. Here the CDR3 DNA reads TGTGCCAGCAGTGAACTTCTGACGGGCTCCTACGAGCAGTACTTC. This chain links TRBV25-1 with TRBJ2-7, with no clear D. V was pared by 2 bases and J by 0 bases, with 11 bases between. The germline gives CDR1 MGHDK, CDR2 SYGVNS. The CDR3 contains 15 residues.

The rearrangement joins TRBV5-1 to TRBJ2-5; D is possibly TRBD1 (7 bases). CDR1 is SGHRS, CDR2 YFSETQ, per germline. V lost 2 bases and J lost 5, with 19 bases in between. The CDR3 length is 16 residues. The CDR3 DNA reads TGCGCCAGCAGCTTTTGGGCAGGGGGAGGCGAGGAGACCCAGTACTTC. It codes for CASSFWAGGGEETQYF.

In this sample, this clone turned up once. The rearrangement links TRBV27 to TRBJ2-5, with 8 bases identical to TRBD1. V trimming: 2 bases; J trimming: 1 base; junction bases outside the gene matches: 6. Germline loops: CDR1 MNHEY, CDR2 SMNVEV (reference sequence). The CDR3 consists of 16 residues. The CDR3 here is CASSLRQGFGQETQYF. The CDR3 DNA reads TGTGCCAGCAGTTTACGACAGGGGTTCGGCCAAGAGACCCAGTACTTC.